This is a list of T cell receptor beta chains from one sample in a study of shared T cell receptors in the human thymus. Repertoires were generated with immunoSEQ multiplex PCR, while TCRdb's copy carries only in-frame clones and drops some. Among over 350,000 clones listed, around 95% were seen once. The sequenced sample was thymocytes. The receptors originated from a human donor. The conserved cysteine and the conserved F or W are not part of the CDR3 here.

V: TRBV12-5
J: TRBJ2-3
CDR3: ASGLETSGSRPTQY

V: TRBV7-3
J: TRBJ2-1
CDR3: ASSPTPGTYLHNEQF

V: TRBV18
J: TRBJ2-2
CDR3: ASSLGLAGVGTGELF

V: TRBV11-2
J: TRBJ2-1
CDR3: ASSLASVASYNEQF

V: TRBV5-4
J: TRBJ1-1
CDR3: ASSLSGDPNAEAF

V: TRBV4-3
J: TRBJ2-7
CDR3: ASSQASTSYEQY

V: TRBV28
J: TRBJ2-7
CDR3: ASRFGLASEYEQY

V: TRBV19
J: TRBJ2-1
CDR3: ASIPGTGTANEQF

V: TRBV11-3
J: TRBJ2-3
CDR3: ASSLQFPTDTQY

V: TRBV19
J: TRBJ2-2
CDR3: ASSIDLGGTSGRSHETGELF

V: TRBV7-8
J: TRBJ2-7
CDR3: ASSPTSGTSYEQY

V: TRBV6-5
J: TRBJ1-1
CDR3: ASRPSTNTEAF

V: TRBV6-5
J: TRBJ2-1
CDR3: ASSWDGGNEQF

V: TRBV19
J: TRBJ1-5
CDR3: ASDLTGAIEQPQH

V: TRBV5-1
J: TRBJ2-3
CDR3: ASSLEPGEGTDTQY

V: TRBV11-2
J: TRBJ1-1
CDR3: ASSTDHWGRVLEAF

V: TRBV7-6
J: TRBJ2-7
CDR3: ASSLKQRQSSYEQY

V: TRBV27
J: TRBJ2-1
CDR3: ASSKLAGGKDEQF

V: TRBV7-8
J: TRBJ2-3
CDR3: ASSSGTSGRTDTQY

V: TRBV25-1
J: TRBJ2-1
CDR3: ASSEYIAGWYNEQF